Listed here are 20 T cell receptor beta chains from one sample, sequenced in a study of blood T cell repertoires in COVID-19. The method was immunoSEQ multiplex PCR; TCRdb's version includes in-frame clones alone and lacks a portion of them. This repertoire shows about 89,000 clones, about 88% found once; its top ten account for 0.95% to 1.5%. The sample taken for sequencing was peripheral blood. Receptors were obtained from a man at least 80 years old with active or convalescent COVID-19.

CDR3 DNA sequence: TGCGCCAGCAGCCAAGGCCGGAATCAGCCCCAGCATTTT. Translated: CASSQGRNQPQHF. This chain joins TRBV4-1 and TRBJ1-5; D is unclear. Germline values: CDR1 MGHRA, CDR2 YSYEKL. V gave up 1 base and J gave up 4 bases, with 5 bases separating them. The CDR3 loop spans 13 amino acids.

CDR3 sequence: CASNRDTSTDTQYF. The CDR3 bases are TGCGCCAGCAACCGGGACACTAGCACAGATACGCAGTATTTT. The genes are TRBV5-1 and TRBJ2-3; TRBD1 might be the D (6 bases). Germline values: CDR1 SGHRS, CDR2 YFSETQ. The V and J ends lost 6 bases and 0 bases respectively, with 11 bases between them. This CDR3 region has 14 residues.

The chain combines TRBV4-3 with TRBJ2-1; 10 nucleotides align to TRBD2. J gave up 7 bases and V 0 bases, and 12 bases lay outside the gene matches. The CDR3 contains 18 residues. Germline V gene lookup returns CDR1 LGHNA and CDR2 YSLEER. The CDR3 loop is CASSQDAVRLAGANEQFF. CDR3 nucleotide sequence: TGCGCCAGCAGCCAAGATGCGGTCCGTCTAGCGGGAGCAAATGAGCAGTTCTTC.

This chain joins TRBV10-3 and TRBJ1-1; D not certain. CDR3 size: 12 residues. V lost 7 bases and J 5 bases, leaving 11 bases between the germline ends. Germline V CDR1 and CDR2: ENHRY, SYGVKD. The chain's CDR3 is CAIKRSETEAFF. In DNA, the CDR3 is TGTGCCATCAAGCGGAGTGAAACTGAAGCTTTCTTT.

J is TRBJ2-2 and V is TRBV7-8, with D possibly TRBD2 on 5 matching bases. Germline CDR1 is SGHVS and CDR2 is FQNEAQ. The CDR3 totals 16 residues. V shed 0 bases and J shed 5 bases, with 13 bases lying between them. CDR3 sequence reads: CASSLAEGVWTGELFF. In nucleotides, the CDR3 is TGTGCCAGCAGCTTAGCTGAGGGAGTGTGGACCGGGGAGCTGTTTTTT.

V is TRBV5-8 and J is TRBJ2-7, with 10 nucleotides matching TRBD2. The germline CDR1 and CDR2 sequences are SGHTS and YDEGEE. The V segment lost 0 bases and the J segment 7 bases; nucleotides outside the gene matches: 7. The CDR3 has 15 residues. Here the CDR3 reads CASSLDSGRLGEQYF. As DNA, the CDR3 is TGTGCCAGCAGCTTGGATAGCGGGAGGTTAGGTGAGCAGTACTTC.

About this clone: The junction shows a germline mismatch at one end, possibly a read error. The rearrangement uses TRBV2 and TRBJ2-3; maybe TRBD2 (6 bases). The CDR3 contains 13 residues. CDR1 and CDR2 (germline): SNHLY, FYNNEI. The CDR3 loop is CASGGVGTDTQYF. DNA for the CDR3: TGTGCCAGCGGCGGGGTTGGCACAGACACGCAGTATTTT. Drawing the rest from reference TRBV2 and TRBJ2-3, the complete variable domain is EPEVTQTPSHQVTQMGQEVILRCVPISNHLYFYWYRQILGQKVEFLVSFYNNEISEKSEIFDDQFSVERPDGSNFTLKIRSTKLEDSAMYFCASGGVGTDTQYFGPGTRLTVL.

The chain has TRBV11-1 and TRBJ2-4; possibly TRBD2 for D (5 bases). This CDR3 contains 13 residues. Germline values: CDR1 SGHAT, CDR2 FQDESV (reference sequence). Trimming pared 3 bases from V and 9 bases from J, leaving 12 bases between. This CDR3 reads CASSLTGEGIQYF. The CDR3, as DNA: TGTGCCAGCAGCTTGACGGGTGAGGGCATTCAGTACTTC.

V and J are TRBV6-5 and TRBJ2-1; a weak D match, TRBD1 (6 bases). V lost 6 bases and J lost 5, with 17 bases in between. The CDR3 length is 15 residues. Germline values: CDR1 MNHEY, CDR2 SVGAGI. Here the CDR3 reads CASRGSGHKNNEQFF. CDR3 in DNA: TGTGCCAGCAGGGGATCGGGACACAAAAACAATGAGCAGTTCTTC.

The chain uses TRBV19 and TRBJ1-1; TRBD1 matches 8 bases. There are 13 residues in the CDR3. Germline V gene lookup returns CDR1 LNHDA and CDR2 SQIVND (reference sequence). Unmatched junction bases numbered 5, after V lost 6 bases and J lost 5 bases. As DNA, the CDR3 is TGTGCCAGTAGCCGGACAGGGAGGACTGAAGCTTTCTTT. This gives the protein CASSRTGRTEAFF.

The chain employs TRBV18 and TRBJ1-3, with 7 bases fitting TRBD1. Germline loops: CDR1 KGHSH, CDR2 LQKENI. The CDR3 covers 14 residues. V gave up 6 bases and J gave up 1 base; unmatched junction bases: 3. The CDR3 nucleotides read TGTGCCAGCTCTCGACAGGGTTCTGGAAACACCATATATTTT. Translating gives CASSRQGSGNTIYF.

The J gene is TRBJ1-2, the V gene TRBV28; possible D gene TRBD1, 6 bases. Germline assignment: CDR1 MDHEN and CDR2 SYDVKM. The CDR3 consists of 13 residues. Deletions cut 2 bases from V and 5 bases from J, with 9 bases between. The CDR3 loop reads CASSLGQQYGYTF. In DNA form, the CDR3 reads TGTGCCAGCAGTTTAGGACAGCAGTATGGCTACACCTTC.

This chain joins TRBV19 and TRBJ1-2, with TRBD1 matching over 11 bases. J lost 8 bases, V lost 9 bases, and 17 bases had no gene match. Germline assignment: CDR1 LNHDA and CDR2 SQIVND (reference sequence). This CDR3 is 16 amino acids long. CDR3 coding DNA: TGTGCCAGCCGCCGGGACAGGGGGGGCCCCCTTGCGGGCTACACCTTC. Translated: CASRRDRGGPLAGYTF.

This chain uses TRBV5-1 with TRBJ2-2, with D perhaps TRBD1 (6 bases). This CDR3 is built from 16 residues. V lost 4 bases to trimming and J lost 5 bases, with 18 bases between them. Looked up from germline, CDR1 is SGHRS and CDR2 is YFSETQ. As DNA, the CDR3 is TGCGCCAGCAGCGCAAATACAGGGCCTGGAACCGGGGAGCTGTTTTTT. Protein product: CASSANTGPGTGELFF. The entire variable domain, with the rest obtained from reference TRBV5-1 and TRBJ2-2, is as follows: KAGVTQTPRYLIKTRGQQVTLSCSPISGHRSVSWYQQTPGQGLQFLFEYFSETQRNKGNFPGRFSGRQFSNSRSEMNVSTLELGDSALYLCASSANTGPGTGELFFGEGSRLTVL.

The J gene is TRBJ2-5, the V gene TRBV3-1 (or the pseudogene TRBV3-2); 9 bases are a match to TRBD2. CDR3 length: 14 residues. The V gene's germline CDR1 is LGHDT and CDR2 YNNKEL (reference sequence). Unmatched junction bases numbered 1, after V lost 4 bases and J lost 1 base. The CDR3 coding sequence is TGTGCCAGCAGCCTGGGACTAGCCCAAGAGACCCAGTACTTC. Its translation: CASSLGLAQETQYF.

This clone was seen once. The chain employs TRBV10-3 and TRBJ2-5, with 8 nucleotides matching TRBD2. The junction had 10 bases not matched to a gene; V was cut back by 5 bases and J by 5 bases. Germline V gives CDR1 ENHRY, CDR2 SYGVKD. This CDR3 has 15 residues. The CDR3, as DNA: TGTGCCATCAGTAGAAATAGCGGGAATTTGGAGACCCAGTACTTC. It translates to CAISRNSGNLETQYF.

V usage is TRBV6-5 and J usage is TRBJ1-3, with D maybe TRBD1 (6 bases). The CDR3 length is 14 residues. The V and J ends lost 10 bases and 0 bases respectively, with 13 bases between them. Per the germline V gene, CDR1 is MNHEY and CDR2 is SVGAGI. Written as DNA, the CDR3 is TGTGCCACCCAACAGGGAAGCTCTGGAAACACCATATATTTT. Amino acid sequence: CATQQGSSGNTIYF.

CDR3 sequence (DNA): TGCGCCAGCAGCCAAAACATGTGGGAGACCCAGTACTTC. It is translated as CASSQNMWETQYF. The V and J genes are TRBV4-3 and TRBJ2-5; D gene uncertain. The CDR3 extends over 13 amino acids. The V end lost 2 bases, the J end lost 5 bases, and 9 bases lay between the germline ends. Germline V gene data show CDR1 as LGHNA and CDR2 as YSLEER.

The gene calls are TRBV6-5 and TRBJ2-7; 9 bases agree with TRBD2. The CDR3 loop spans 15 amino acids. V trimming: 7 bases; J trimming: 2 bases; junction bases outside the gene matches: 9. The germline V gene encodes CDR1 MNHEY and CDR2 SVGAGI. The CDR3 coding sequence is TGTGCCAGCACCCAAGGGGGCGGGAGGGCCTACGAGCAGTACTTC. Translation: CASTQGGGRAYEQYF.

This clone was observed once. V is TRBV7-3 and J is TRBJ2-1, with 14 positions matching TRBD2. J lost 12 bases, V lost 5 bases, and 9 bases had no gene match. The length of the CDR3 is 15 residues. Germline V CDR1 and CDR2: SGHTA, FQGTGA. The CDR3 is CASSPDRGLAGGQFF. Here the CDR3 DNA reads TGTGCCAGCAGCCCGGACCGCGGACTAGCGGGAGGGCAGTTCTTC. Drawing the rest from reference TRBV7-3 and TRBJ2-1, the complete variable domain is GAGVSQTPSNKVTEKGKYVELRCDPISGHTALYWYRQSLGQGPEFLIYFQGTGAADDSGLPNDRFFAVRPEGSVSTLKIQRTERGDSAVYLCASSPDRGLAGGQFFGPGTRLTVL.